This T cell receptor beta chain was obtained from a study of CD8+ T cells in alopecia areata (dated by TCRdb to 2016 to 2019). Regarding the complete study: The treated patients took part in an open-label pilot trial in which moderate-to-severe alopecia areata was treated with oral tofacitinib at 5 to 10 mg twice daily. Patients received tofacitinib for 6 to 18 months and were then followed off drug for 6 months to check for delayed response and recurrence. Disease severity in treated patients was measured with the SALT score, which quantifies the percentage of affected scalp surface area. In both human patients and the C3H/HeJ mouse model, the study applied high-throughput TCRbeta sequencing to look at T cell clonal expansion in alopecia areata. Human TCRbeta sequencing covered scalp tissue and sorted CD4+ and CD8+ peripheral blood T cells from patchy and totalis/universalis alopecia areata patients and healthy controls. Biopsies were taken from tofacitinib-treated patients at baseline and again at 4 and 24 weeks into treatment, and several of those patients also had a later scalp biopsy. Clonality in the scalp was compared among normal scalp (n=4), patchy alopecia areata scalp (n=8), and alopecia totalis/universalis scalp (n=8). RNA came from the PAXgene miRNA kit for fixed scalp, the miRNeasy kit for PBMCs, and the RNeasy kit for mouse skin. immunoSEQ multiplex PCR using 35 Vbeta forward primers and 13 Jbeta reverse primers was used to amplify TCRbeta CDR3 regions.

Trimming leaves V shorter by 4 bases and J shorter by 5 bases, with the junction holding 5 bases beyond the gene matches. From cysteine to phenylalanine, the CDR3 is 13 amino acids long. Here the CDR3 DNA is all that survives: 39 bases in frame from base 1. For CDR1 and CDR2, the germline V gene lists SQVTM and ANQGSEA. With respect to this clone: It has no known antigen specificity. Qualities for individual bases were not recorded, and no much larger clone is one base off.

This sample's treatment or condition label indicates: oral pan-JAK inhibitor, 5-10 mg twice daily. Lesional scalp punch biopsies and peripheral blood were collected from alopecia areata patients. PBMCs were isolated by density centrifugation and stained for CD3, CD4 and CD8, and CD4+ and CD8+ T cells were sorted on a FACSAria. Library method: the immunoSEQ multiplex PCR assay. RNA was extracted from all samples and reverse transcribed into cDNA, which served as template for TCR sequencing. First-strand cDNA was synthesized using SuperScript III with a 2:1 mix of oligo-dT and random hexamers. A synthetic immune receptor repertoire was used to gauge amplification bias, and whatever bias remained was removed computationally. Concerning the study's data processing: Raw reads were preprocessed to remove errors, and CDR3 was defined according to IMGT conventions as the region from the conserved cysteine to phenylalanine. Clonality was calculated as 1 minus Shannon entropy normalized by log2 of the number of productive unique TCRs. CD4 or CD8 identity of scalp clones was inferred by cross-referencing scalp TCRbeta sequences with sorted blood CD4 and CD8 repertoires. Not all clones reach the TCRdb copy of this immuneACCESS table, which keeps in-frame sequences only. Checked studies attribute under half of the gap to unresolved V genes and leave the rest unexplained. D and trimming come from the DNA, and the V and J calls and clone size come from that table. This sample comprises 160,000 or so clones, roughly 60% of them detected only once. The ten largest clonotypes hold roughly 17% of the sample.

Beyond this particular receptor, the publication reports: During tofacitinib treatment, many expanded lesional clones stuck around in both scalp and blood, and this persistence may partly explain why relapse happens after treatment is stopped. Shared TCR sequences between patients were less evident than in mice, which may be partly attributable to HLA diversity in the patient population. Compared with normal scalp, lesional scalp, particularly in alopecia totalis/universalis, had higher clonality and more expanded CD8+ clones, which suggests antigenic drive. With tofacitinib, both scalp clonality and the number of expanded CD8+ clones among the top 100 scalp clones went down significantly. Scalp TCR repertoire analysis is complicated because resident alphabeta T cells in normal human skin are also sequenced, whereas mouse skin is dominated by gammadelta T cells. Because the treated cohort was small and included a single nonresponder, larger studies are needed to assess links between baseline CD8+ expansion and response.

The clonotype was recovered from a human donor with alopecia areata. The chain employs TRBV29-1 and TRBJ1-2; 9 bases in the middle match TRBD1. Sequences were derived from CD4+ T cells sorted from blood, sampled at approximately week 56, from a patient treated with tofacitinib. CDR3 protein: CSVGNGQGYGYTF. The DNA sequence reads TGCAGCGTTGGGAACGGACAGGGGTATGGCTACACCTTC.